Below, 20 T cell receptor beta chains from the same sample are listed, as sequenced in a study of blood T cell repertoires in COVID-19. Assay: immunoSEQ multiplex PCR; the TCRdb copy retains only in-frame clones and omits some. The sample includes fewer than 350,000 clones, approximately 87% of them seen just once. Input material: peripheral blood. These receptors all come from a woman aged 25 to 45 with COVID-19, enrolled during active disease.

J is TRBJ2-3 and V is TRBV10-1, with TRBD2 identical over 7 bases. Germline V gene data show CDR1 as WNHNN and CDR2 as SYGVQD (reference sequence). Unmatched junction bases numbered 13, after V lost 3 bases and J lost 7 bases. The CDR3 is made up of 16 amino acids. The CDR3 bases are TGCGCCAGCAGTGACTCTCGCGGGGGACCGGGAAATACGCAGTATTTT. This gives the protein CASSDSRGGPGNTQYF.

The genes are TRBV2 and TRBJ2-7; tentatively, D is TRBD1 (6 bases). Germline V CDR1 and CDR2: SNHLY, FYNNEI. The CDR3 consists of 15 residues. V was cut by 7 bases and J by 5 bases, with 21 bases left in between. The CDR3 sequence: CASIRLRGVLDEQYF. Written as DNA, the CDR3 is TGTGCCAGCATCAGACTCAGGGGCGTACTCGACGAGCAGTACTTC.

This sequence joins TRBV6-5 and TRBJ2-6; D is unclear. Trimming shortened V by 10 bases and J by 0 bases, and 10 bases separated the two germline ends. The CDR3 is 14 amino acids. Germline V lookup: CDR1 MNHEY, CDR2 SVGAGI. The CDR3 DNA reads TGTGCCACCTTCCACTTCTCTGGGGCCAACGTCCTGACTTTC. Its protein is CATFHFSGANVLTF.

The chain uses TRBV28 and TRBJ1-1; the D is unclear. V gave up 6 bases and J gave up 4 bases, with 6 bases separating them. Germline V gene sequence: CDR1 MDHEN, CDR2 SYDVKM. This CDR3 comprises 11 residues. The CDR3 here is CASSLGTEAFF. The CDR3 region has the DNA TGTGCCAGCAGCCTCGGCACTGAAGCTTTCTTT.

This clone was seen once. The chain is built from TRBV7-8 and TRBJ2-1, with 9 nucleotides matching TRBD2. CDR3 length equals 17 residues. With 2 bases clipped from V and 0 bases from J, the junction kept 5 bases outside the gene matches. Germline loops: CDR1 SGHVS, CDR2 FQNEAQ. For the CDR3, the DNA is TGTGCCAGCAGCTTATGGGCGGGGGGGAGCTCCTACAATGAGCAGTTCTTC. This encodes CASSLWAGGSSYNEQFF.

This clone was recorded once. The CDR3 protein is CASSQTSSALGWNNEQFF. Written as DNA, the CDR3 is TGTGCCAGCAGCCAAACCTCTTCGGCCCTCGGGTGGAACAATGAGCAGTTCTTC. The chain recombines TRBV4-2 with TRBJ2-1, with D unresolved. Trimming took 2 bases from V and 5 from J, leaving 22 bases between them. CDR3 length: 18 residues. The germline V gene has CDR1 LGHNA and CDR2 YNFKEQ.

This chain connects TRBV27 to TRBJ2-3; 9 nucleotides match TRBD1. CDR3 length equals 16 residues. Germline V gene lookup returns CDR1 MNHEY and CDR2 SMNVEV (reference sequence). The J segment lost 9 bases and the V segment lost 3 bases, leaving 13 bases of the junction unmatched. CDR3 in amino acids: CASSFGTGRTLGTQYF. CDR3 DNA sequence: TGTGCCAGCAGTTTCGGGACAGGGAGAACCCTCGGGACGCAGTATTTT.

This chain links TRBV6-5 with TRBJ1-4; 8 bases fit TRBD1. This CDR3 has 15 amino acids. The germline V gene encodes CDR1 MNHEY and CDR2 SVGAGI. Losses at the gene ends were 4 bases for V and 5 bases for J; bases not matched to a gene: 6. This CDR3 reads CASSFLTGGNEKLFF. The DNA for the CDR3 is TGTGCCAGCAGTTTTCTAACAGGGGGAAATGAAAAACTGTTTTTT.

The table lists this clone with a count of one. The V gene is TRBV5-6, the J gene TRBJ2-1; D is possibly TRBD2 (5 bases). Germline V CDR1 and CDR2: SGHDT, YYEEEE. The ends were cut back, 3 bases at V and 6 bases at J, with 16 bases in the middle. This CDR3 is 15 amino acids long. The CDR3 spells CASSSDWTGLNEQFF. CDR3 DNA: TGTGCCAGCAGCTCGGACTGGACCGGGCTCAATGAGCAGTTCTTC.

This clone was recorded only once. This sequence joins TRBV6-2 or TRBV6-3 and TRBJ2-1, with a possible D match to TRBD1 (5 bases). V lost 6 bases and J 9 bases, leaving 18 bases between the germline ends. There are 14 residues in the CDR3. CDR1 is MNHEY and CDR2 is SVGEGT in the germline V gene. CDR3 sequence reads: CASSLQQVYGEQFF. The CDR3 DNA is TGTGCCAGCAGCCTCCAACAGGTGTACGGTGAGCAGTTCTTC.

This chain uses TRBV7-6 with TRBJ2-1; 9 bases agree with TRBD2. The V gene end was trimmed by 5 bases and the J gene end by 6 bases; junction bases not matched to a gene: 8. CDR3 length: 15 residues. Germline CDR1 reads SGHVS; CDR2 reads FNYEAQ. The CDR3 protein is CASSLGGTSTNEQFF. In DNA, the CDR3 is TGTGCCAGCAGCCTCGGGGGGACTAGCACCAATGAGCAGTTCTTC.

The chain couples TRBV27 to TRBJ2-1; tentatively, D is TRBD1 (6 bases). V dropped 3 bases and J dropped 5 bases, with 11 bases sitting between them. The germline V gene encodes CDR1 MNHEY and CDR2 SMNVEV (reference sequence). The CDR3 is made up of 14 amino acids. CDR3 residues: CASSFPDRNNEQFF. DNA for the CDR3: TGTGCCAGCAGTTTCCCGGACAGAAACAATGAGCAGTTCTTC.

The chain combines TRBV7-9 with TRBJ2-4; 11 bases line up with TRBD1. The CDR3 runs to 18 residues. The ends lost 3 bases at V and 9 bases at J; junction bases unmatched: 16. Germline V gives CDR1 SEHNR, CDR2 FQNEAQ (reference sequence). The chain's CDR3 is CASSFVRTGGDQDVIQYF. DNA of the CDR3: TGTGCCAGCAGCTTCGTAAGGACAGGGGGCGATCAGGATGTCATTCAGTACTTC.

This chain uses TRBV3-1 (or the pseudogene TRBV3-2) with TRBJ1-1; 11 nucleotides match TRBD1. Germline CDR1 reads LGHDT; CDR2 reads YNNKEL (reference sequence). V dropped 3 bases and J dropped 4; count of bases not matched to a gene: 10. This CDR3 has 17 amino acids. The chain's CDR3 is CASSQDWTGGVGTEAFF. The CDR3 bases are TGTGCCAGCAGCCAGGATTGGACAGGGGGCGTTGGCACTGAAGCTTTCTTT.

The rearrangement uses TRBV6-5 and TRBJ2-4; possibly TRBD1 for D (6 bases). The V gene's germline CDR1 is MNHEY and CDR2 SVGAGI. This CDR3 contains 14 residues. V gave up 10 bases and J gave up 5 bases, with 18 bases separating them. CDR3 region: CATRRDTIENIQYF. The CDR3 DNA reads as TGTGCCACCCGCCGGGACACCATAGAAAACATTCAGTACTTC.

V gene TRBV19 combines with J gene TRBJ1-2; D is unclear. This CDR3 region has 12 residues. Germline V gene lookup returns CDR1 LNHDA and CDR2 SQIVND (reference sequence). Trimming took 3 bases from V and 3 from J, leaving 5 bases between them. In DNA, the CDR3 is TGTGCCAGTAGTATTGGAGACTATGGCTACACCTTC. This sequence encodes CASSIGDYGYTF.

V is TRBV30 and J is TRBJ2-3; 8 nucleotides match TRBD1. This CDR3 has 15 residues. J was trimmed by 1 base and V by 5 bases; bases with no gene match: 8. Per germline, CDR1 GTSNPN and CDR2 SVGIG (reference sequence). The DNA of the CDR3 is TGTGCCTGGGTTGGGTCGGACAGGGGCACAGATACGCAGTATTTT. This gives the protein CAWVGSDRGTDTQYF.

The V gene is TRBV7-8, the J gene TRBJ2-7; TRBD1 might be the D (7 bases). In germline, CDR1 is SGHVS, CDR2 FQNEAQ. This CDR3 spans 14 amino acids. Trimming shortened V by 8 bases and J by 4 bases, and 18 bases separated the two germline ends. This chain's CDR3 is CASASGRGVYEQYF. In DNA, the CDR3 is TGTGCCAGCGCCTCGGGCAGGGGGGTATACGAGCAGTACTTC.

This chain connects TRBV5-1 to TRBJ1-5; 8 bases line up with TRBD1. Per germline, CDR1 SGHRS and CDR2 YFSETQ. Trimming removed 0 bases from V and 7 bases from J; junction bases left unmatched: 6. This CDR3 spans 15 amino acids. CDR3 in amino acids: CASSLAGQGFQPQHF. In DNA form, the CDR3 reads TGCGCCAGCAGCTTGGCCGGACAGGGATTCCAGCCCCAGCATTTT.

The rearrangement links TRBV12-5 to TRBJ2-1; D is perhaps TRBD1 (8 bases). The CDR3 loop spans 14 amino acids. Trimming shortened V by 6 bases and J by 8 bases, and 17 bases separated the two germline ends. Looked up from germline, CDR1 is LGHNT and CDR2 is FRNRAP. CDR3 amino acids: CASGPGQGGHEQFF. In nucleotides, the CDR3 is TGTGCTAGTGGCCCTGGACAGGGAGGGCATGAGCAGTTCTTC. The complete variable domain, with remaining parts taken from reference TRBV12-5 and TRBJ2-1, reads DARVTQTPRHKVTEMGQEVTMRCQPILGHNTVFWYRQTMMQGLELLAYFRNRAPLDDSGMPKDRFSAEMPDATLATLKIQPSEPRDSAVYFCASGPGQGGHEQFFGPGTRLTVL.